This passage covers 12 T cell receptor beta chains from one sample sequenced in a study of cytomegalovirus exposure and HLA in healthy donors. Use of 60 Vbeta and 13 Jbeta primers characterized the PCR. TCRdb keeps only in-frame clones here, not all; method: immunoSEQ multiplex PCR. The sample consists of some 110,000 clones, approximately 60% of them appearing once. Sequenced input: PBMCs. The receptors shown here come from a woman aged 25 to 45 in good health and CMV-seronegative.

This clone has more than one count but fewer than ten. The gene calls are TRBV6-1 and TRBJ1-2, with TRBD1 matching over 7 bases. The trim removed 2 bases at V and 6 bases at J, leaving 6 bases unmatched. This CDR3 is 14 amino acids long. From germline, CDR1 is MNHNS and CDR2 SASEGT. As DNA, the CDR3 is TGTGCCAGCAGTGAATTTGGGACAGTAAATGGCTACACCTTC. Translating it yields CASSEFGTVNGYTF.

The chain uses TRBV9 and TRBJ1-4, with D hard to call. Germline CDR1 and CDR2: SGDLS and YYNGEE. Deletions cut 0 bases from V and 0 bases from J, with 12 bases between. The CDR3 is made up of 17 amino acids. The DNA of the CDR3 is TGTGCCAGCAGCGTAGATGGCAGAAGCGCAACTAATGAAAAACTGTTTTTT. Protein product: CASSVDGRSATNEKLFF.

This chain joins TRBV27 and TRBJ2-7; TRBD2 aligns across 7 bases. CDR1 MNHEY and CDR2 SMNVEV come from the germline V gene (reference sequence). V shed 2 bases and J 5 bases; nucleotides not matched to a gene: 3. The CDR3 is 13 residues long. For the CDR3, the DNA is TGTGCCAGCAGTTTAGGGGGGGTACACGAGCAGTACTTC. Protein sequence: CASSLGGVHEQYF.

The chain couples TRBV15 to TRBJ2-6; D not certain. Germline V gene data show CDR1 as LNHNV and CDR2 as YYDKDF (reference sequence). Between the trimmed V and J ends, which lost 1 base and 4 bases, there was a span of 17 bases. This CDR3 has 18 amino acids. CDR3 sequence: CATSRGANSISGANVLTF. The CDR3 bases are TGTGCCACCAGCAGAGGTGCCAATAGCATCTCCGGGGCCAACGTCCTGACTTTC.

This sequence joins TRBV7-2 and TRBJ2-7, with 10 bases identical to TRBD2. V shed 5 bases and J 6 bases; nucleotides not matched to a gene: 7. The CDR3 has 14 residues. The germline CDR1 and CDR2 sequences are SGHTA and FQGNSA. The CDR3 region has the DNA TGTGCCAGCAGCATCAGCGGGAGGGCCGTCGAGCAGTACTTC. Its protein product is CASSISGRAVEQYF.

This clone has a single count. J is TRBJ1-1 and V is TRBV2; TRBD1 matches at 9 bases. Looked up from germline, CDR1 is SNHLY and CDR2 is FYNNEI. The CDR3 contains 13 residues. Trimming took 6 bases from V and 4 from J; bases not matched to a gene: 3. For the CDR3, the DNA is TGTGCCAGCAGAGTGGACAGGGGCACTGAAGCTTTCTTT. Its translation is CASRVDRGTEAFF. Full variable domain (remainder filled in from reference TRBV2 and TRBJ1-1): EPEVTQTPSHQVTQMGQEVILRCVPISNHLYFYWYRQILGQKVEFLVSFYNNEISEKSEIFDDQFSVERPDGSNFTLKIRSTKLEDSAMYFCASRVDRGTEAFFGQGTRLTVV.

The sample holds one count of this clone. The chain combines TRBV9 with TRBJ1-2; maybe TRBD1 (5 bases). The germline V gene has CDR1 SGDLS and CDR2 YYNGEE. The CDR3 has 13 residues. Trimming took 3 bases from V and 3 from J, leaving 9 bases between them. In DNA, the CDR3 is TGTGCCAGCAGCGGTCAGGGCTACTATGGCTACACCTTC. This sequence encodes CASSGQGYYGYTF.

This clone showed up just once. This chain links TRBV30 with TRBJ2-5, with 7 bases identical to TRBD2. The CDR3 is 15 amino acids. Germline CDR1 and CDR2: GTSNPN and SVGIG (reference sequence). V was pared by 5 bases and J by 3 bases, with 12 bases of the junction left unmatched. The DNA for the CDR3 is TGTGCCTGGGGACGCCAGGCTAGCGGTAAAGAGACCCAGTACTTC. It translates to CAWGRQASGKETQYF.

This clone was detected a few times. The J gene is TRBJ2-7, the V gene TRBV6-5, with a possible D match to TRBD1 (6 bases). Germline CDR1 reads MNHEY; CDR2 reads SVGAGI. Trimming shortened V by 5 bases and J by 0 bases, and 14 bases separated the two germline ends. The CDR3 is 15 residues long. In DNA, the CDR3 is TGTGCCAGCAGTACCGTTGGGGACATCTCCTACGAGCAGTACTTC. Protein: CASSTVGDISYEQYF.

This clone was counted once. The rearrangement joins TRBV13 to TRBJ1-1; D may be TRBD1 (5 bases). V gave up 2 bases and J gave up 0 bases, with 10 bases separating them. CDR1 is PRHDT and CDR2 is FYEKMQ in the germline V gene (reference sequence). This CDR3 comprises 15 residues. DNA for the CDR3: TGTGCCAGCAGCTTATCGACAGCCATGAACACTGAAGCTTTCTTT. Translated: CASSLSTAMNTEAFF.

The chain uses TRBV27 and TRBJ2-7, with D perhaps TRBD2 (6 bases). Trimming left V 1 base short and J 3 bases short, with 10 bases between. The CDR3 runs to 14 residues. CDR1 and CDR2 (germline): MNHEY, SMNVEV (reference sequence). CDR3: CASSLYGRIYEQYF. The CDR3 DNA is TGTGCCAGCAGTTTATACGGGAGAATCTACGAGCAGTACTTC.

The chain links TRBV28 to TRBJ2-7, with 9 bases identical to TRBD2. The germline V gene encodes CDR1 MDHEN and CDR2 SYDVKM. The CDR3 runs to 14 residues. Germline trimming cut 3 bases from V and 3 bases from J; bases unmatched to any gene: 3. The CDR3 nucleotides read TGTGCCAGCAGTTTTGCGGGAGGGATCTACGAGCAGTACTTC. Residues: CASSFAGGIYEQYF.